The 31 T cell receptor beta chains below come from one sample, sequenced in a study of T-cell reconstitution after alpha-beta-depleted transplantation in children. Researchers prepared the TCRbeta library using unique molecular identifiers, the study reports. TCRdb called the PCR reads again in MiXCR, with one record for every CDR3 protein. The profile shows roughly 240,000 distinct CDR3 sequences, roughly 8.2% of them singletons. Sequences were derived from PBMCs, mostly from graft donor cells, sampled 180 days after TCRalphabeta/CD19-depleted stem cell transplant. The receptors here all came from a male patient between 10 and 17 years old who had a stem cell transplant for acute lymphoblastic leukemia, so the T cells may come from the graft donor.

This clonotype was recorded many times. The chain uses TRBV7-3 and TRBJ2-1; 10 nucleotides agree with TRBD2. The CDR3 contains 14 residues. Unmatched junction bases numbered 2, after V lost 1 base and J lost 8 bases. The germline V gene has CDR1 SGHTA and CDR2 FQGTGA. The CDR3, as DNA: TGTGCCAGCAGCTTAATCGGGACTAGCGATGAGCAGTTCTTC. Translating gives CASSLIGTSDEQFF. Combining the CDR3 with reference TRBV7-3 and TRBJ2-1 gives the whole variable domain GAGVSQTPSNKVTEKGKYVELRCDPISGHTALYWYRQSLGQGPEFLIYFQGTGAADDSGLPNDRFFAVRPEGSVSTLKIQRTERGDSAVYLCASSLIGTSDEQFFGPGTRLTVL.

This clonotype came up many times. The chain is built from TRBV24-1 and TRBJ2-2; D not certain. In germline, CDR1 is KGHDR, CDR2 SFDVKD. The CDR3 is made up of 13 amino acids. Trimming removed 4 bases from V and 3 bases from J, with 5 bases in between. This chain's CDR3 is CATSDSDTGELFF. CDR3 nucleotides: TGTGCCACCAGTGACTCAGACACCGGGGAGCTGTTTTTT.

Ten or more counts support this clonotype. This sequence joins TRBV28 and TRBJ1-2; TRBD1 might be the D (5 bases). Trimming stripped 3 bases from V and 5 bases from J, with 10 bases between. There are 13 residues in the CDR3. Germline CDR1 MDHEN, CDR2 SYDVKM. The DNA for the CDR3 is TGTGCCAGCAGTTTTACGGGGCGGTATGGCTACACCTTC. Its translation is CASSFTGRYGYTF.

This clonotype has a count of ten or more. This chain joins TRBV2 and TRBJ2-7, with D possibly being TRBD1 (6 bases). Germline CDR1 reads SNHLY; CDR2 reads FYNNEI. V lost 6 bases and J lost 3, with 15 bases in between. The CDR3 is 14 amino acids. CDR3 nucleotide sequence: TGTGCCAGCAGCCCCCCGGGACAACTCTACGAGCAGTACTTC. The encoded protein is CASSPPGQLYEQYF.

This rearrangement joins TRBV5-1 to TRBJ2-6; 11 positions match TRBD1. The CDR3 has 17 residues. Germline-derived CDR1 and CDR2 are SGHRS and YFSETQ. V lost 5 bases and J lost 0; bases outside the gene matches: 4. The DNA of the CDR3 is TGCGCCAGCAGTGGGACAGGGGGGGCCTCTGGGGCCAACGTCCTGACTTTC. Its translation is CASSGTGGASGANVLTF.

This clonotype appeared many times. The rearrangement links TRBV24-1 to TRBJ2-2, with 13 nucleotides matching TRBD2. After removal of 4 bases from V and 6 bases from J, the junction contained 4 bases not matched to a gene. This CDR3 contains 16 residues. The germline gives CDR1 KGHDR, CDR2 SFDVKD. The CDR3 DNA is TGTGCCACCAGTGACCCCGGGACTAGCGGGGCCGGGGAGCTGTTTTTT. Translation: CATSDPGTSGAGELFF.

In this sample, this clonotype turned up many times. The chain carries TRBV21-1 and TRBJ1-5. TRBV21-1 is a pseudogene locus. The CDR3 extends over 14 amino acids. This CDR3 is CASSKLEDVQPQHF. The DNA for the CDR3 is TGTGCCAGCAGCAAATTAGAGGATGTTCAGCCCCAGCATTTT.

This clonotype was seen many times. The rearrangement joins TRBV7-6 to TRBJ2-7; possibly TRBD2 for D (5 bases). Germline loops: CDR1 SGHVS, CDR2 FNYEAQ. CDR3 size: 11 residues. Trimming stripped 4 bases from V and 5 bases from J, with 6 bases between. The CDR3 coding sequence is TGTGCCAGCAGCTCTAGCCACGAGCAGTACTTC. Residues: CASSSSHEQYF.

This clonotype was observed at least ten times. The rearrangement joins TRBV12-3 or TRBV12-4 to TRBJ1-2; D not certain. This CDR3 region has 13 residues. Deletions cut 6 bases from V and 2 bases from J, with 10 bases between. The CDR3 nucleotides read TGTGCCAGCAGCCCGGACTTAAACTATGGCTACACCTTC. This translates into CASSPDLNYGYTF.

This clonotype was recorded many times. The CDR3 DNA reads as TGTGCCAGCAGCCACGGACAGGTGGATGAAAAACTGTTTTTT. Encoded protein: CASSHGQVDEKLFF. This chain connects TRBV6-1 to TRBJ1-4; 7 bases map to TRBD1. This CDR3 has 14 residues. Germline CDR1 is MNHNS and CDR2 is SASEGT. After removal of 6 bases from V and 6 bases from J, the junction contained 7 bases not matched to a gene.

This clonotype was counted ten times or more. The chain employs TRBV20-1 and TRBJ1-3; D remains unclear. Germline lookup yields CDR1 DFQATT and CDR2 SNEGSKA (reference sequence). With 1 base removed from V and 3 bases from J, the gap between germline ends came to 10 bases. The CDR3 runs to 14 residues. The CDR3 is CSARGRGIGNTIYF. CDR3 nucleotide sequence: TGCAGTGCTAGAGGGCGGGGAATTGGAAACACCATATATTTT.

This clonotype was recorded many times. This sequence joins TRBV20-1 and TRBJ2-5; tentatively, D is TRBD1 (6 bases). V gave up 3 bases and J gave up 7 bases, with 15 bases separating them. This CDR3 spans 13 amino acids. The germline gives CDR1 DFQATT, CDR2 SNEGSKA (reference sequence). The CDR3 bases are TGCAGTGCTAGGGTCGCAGGGGTTGGGACCCAGTACTTC. Translating gives CSARVAGVGTQYF.

This clonotype was observed at least ten times. The chain carries TRBV5-1 and TRBJ2-5; D is perhaps TRBD1 (6 bases). This CDR3 comprises 13 residues. Per the germline V gene, CDR1 is SGHRS and CDR2 is YFSETQ. V lost 0 bases, J lost 4 bases, and 7 bases lay in between. The CDR3 DNA sequence: TGCGCCAGCAGCTTGGGACAGGCAGAGACCCAGTACTTC. Translating it yields CASSLGQAETQYF.

This clonotype was recorded many times. In DNA form, the CDR3 reads TGCGCCAGCAGCATGGGACAGGGGGGCGACGAGCAGTACTTC. Its protein product is CASSMGQGGDEQYF. This chain connects TRBV5-1 to TRBJ2-7; 11 bases match TRBD1. CDR1 is SGHRS and CDR2 is YFSETQ in the germline V gene. V was clipped by 4 bases and J by 5 bases; unmatched bases: 5. The CDR3 extends over 14 amino acids.

As regards this clonotype: A much larger clone sits a single nucleotide away, making a read error possible. The rearrangement uses TRBV7-2 and TRBJ2-1; D not resolved. Per the germline V gene, CDR1 is SGHTA and CDR2 is FQGNSA. This CDR3 is 14 amino acids long. The CDR3 reads CASSPTWAYNEQIF. In DNA, the CDR3 is TGTGCCAGCAGCCCCACGTGGGCCTACAATGAGCAGATCTTC.

At least ten counts were recorded for this clonotype. The chain joins TRBV3-1 to TRBJ2-5, with 8 nucleotides matching TRBD1. Trimming took 3 bases from V and 5 from J; bases not matched to a gene: 14. Germline CDR1 LGHDT, CDR2 YNNKEL (reference sequence). The CDR3 runs to 17 residues. The CDR3 bases are TGTGCCAGCAGCCAGAGGACAGGGAAGGGGGTACGGGAGACCCAGTACTTC. Translation: CASSQRTGKGVRETQYF.

The sample holds many counts of this clonotype. This chain links TRBV12-3 or TRBV12-4 with TRBJ2-7, with TRBD1 identical over 9 bases. The CDR3 contains 14 residues. The ends lost 4 bases at V and 4 bases at J; junction bases unmatched: 5. The CDR3 DNA follows: TGTGCCAGCAGTTCCGGACAGGGGAGGTACGAGCAGTACTTC. Translating it yields CASSSGQGRYEQYF.

This clonotype was picked up many times. The chain employs TRBV18 and TRBJ2-2, with D possibly TRBD1 on 6 matching bases. The CDR3 has 15 residues. Trimming took 3 bases from V and 0 from J, leaving 8 bases between them. Germline loops: CDR1 KGHSH, CDR2 LQKENI. CDR3 amino acids: CASSPRTANTGELFF. The DNA for the CDR3 is TGTGCCAGCTCACCGCGGACAGCGAACACCGGGGAGCTGTTTTTT.

This clonotype was detected ten times or more. The chain employs TRBV12-3 or TRBV12-4 and TRBJ1-5; no clear D. V was trimmed by 3 bases and J by 3 bases, leaving 9 bases between them. The CDR3 runs 14 residues. CDR3 bases: TGTGCCAGCAGTTTGGGCACGTACAATCAGCCCCAGCATTTT. This sequence encodes CASSLGTYNQPQHF.

This clonotype has at least ten counts. This chain connects TRBV12-3 or TRBV12-4 to TRBJ1-1; D not certain. The length of the CDR3 is 12 residues. The ends were cut back, 6 bases at V and 2 bases at J, with 7 bases in the middle. The CDR3 nucleotides are TGTGCCAGCAGCCCCCACAACACTGAAGCTTTCTTT. This sequence encodes CASSPHNTEAFF.

The chain is built from TRBV19 and TRBJ1-5; D is unresolved. Germline-derived CDR1 and CDR2 are LNHDA and SQIVND (reference sequence). V lost 6 bases and J lost 6, with 15 bases in between. The CDR3 is made up of 14 amino acids. Here the CDR3 reads CASSPRSRLQPQHF. For the CDR3, the DNA is TGTGCCAGTAGCCCCCGTTCCCGACTTCAGCCCCAGCATTTT.

Points on this clonotype: A much larger clonotype is one base distant, so this may be a read error. The gene calls are TRBV3-1 and TRBJ1-2; D possibly corresponds to TRBD1 (5 bases). CDR3 length: 14 amino acids. V was clipped by 3 bases and J by 5 bases, with 13 bases between them. The germline V gene encodes CDR1 LGHDT and CDR2 YNNKEL (reference sequence). CDR3 protein: CASSQKGPSYGYTF. The CDR3 DNA reads TGTGCCAGCAGCCAGAAGGGGCCTAGTTATGGCTACACCTTC.

This clonotype was observed at least ten times. The gene calls are TRBV5-1 and TRBJ1-5; D ambiguous. Between the trimmed V and J ends, which lost 0 bases and 6 bases, there was a span of 10 bases. Germline CDR1 is SGHRS and CDR2 is YFSETQ. There are 14 residues in the CDR3. CDR3 protein: CASSLDPGRQPQHF. CDR3 nucleotides: TGCGCCAGCAGCTTGGATCCGGGTCGTCAGCCCCAGCATTTT.

This clonotype was counted ten times or more. CDR3 sequence: CASSPTVVNTEAFF. In DNA, the CDR3 is TGTGCCAGCAGCCCGACGGTAGTGAACACTGAAGCTTTCTTT. The genes are TRBV6-4 and TRBJ1-1; D is unresolved. The V gene lost 6 bases and the J gene lost 0 bases, with 11 bases spanning the gap. There are 14 residues in the CDR3. From germline, CDR1 is MRHNA and CDR2 SNTAGT.

This clonotype was counted at least ten times. The rearrangement joins TRBV12-3 or TRBV12-4 to TRBJ2-2; 7 bases line up with TRBD2. Unmatched junction bases numbered 1, after V lost 2 bases and J lost 4 bases. The CDR3 is 14 residues long. The CDR3 protein is CASSLSGGTGELFF. CDR3 nucleotides: TGTGCCAGCAGTTTATCGGGGGGCACCGGGGAGCTGTTTTTT.

This clonotype turned up a few times. The chain couples TRBV7-2 to TRBJ2-7, with D tentatively TRBD2 (7 bases). Germline V gene data show CDR1 as SGHTA and CDR2 as FQGNSA. This CDR3 region has 15 residues. Trimming pared 0 bases from V and 7 bases from J, leaving 16 bases between. The CDR3, as DNA: TGTGCCAGCAGCTTAGCGAGGGGGGGGGCGCAAGAGCAGTACTTC. Amino acid sequence: CASSLARGGAQEQYF.

Concerning this clonotype itself: A much larger clone differs by one base, so this may be a read error. The chain employs TRBV2 and TRBJ2-5; the D gene is possibly TRBD2 (7 bases). The germline CDR1 and CDR2 sequences are SNHLY and FYNNEI. This CDR3 contains 15 residues. CDR3 sequence reads: CATSEALGGRETQYF. CDR3 nucleotide sequence: TGTGCCACCAGTGAAGCTCTCGGGGGGCGGGAGACCCAGTACTTC.

There are many counts of this clonotype. The chain is built from TRBV28 and TRBJ2-3; D might be TRBD1 (5 bases). The CDR3 runs to 15 residues. V dropped 5 bases and J dropped 4 bases, with 16 bases sitting between them. Germline V gene data show CDR1 as MDHEN and CDR2 as SYDVKM. In DNA form, the CDR3 reads TGTGCCAGCAGTGACACAGGTGAAGGGGCAGATACGCAGTATTTT. Translating it yields CASSDTGEGADTQYF.

This clonotype appeared many times. V and J are TRBV5-5 and TRBJ2-1, with D unclear. The germline gives CDR1 SGHKS, CDR2 YYEKEE (reference sequence). The CDR3 spans 15 residues. V was clipped by 2 bases and J by 0 bases, with 9 bases between them. The CDR3 here is CASSLGGFSYNEQFF. The CDR3 coding sequence is TGTGCCAGCAGCTTAGGCGGCTTCTCCTACAATGAGCAGTTCTTC.

In its sample, this clonotype was seen many times. This CDR3 reads CSVHRGVDNEQFF. In DNA form, the CDR3 reads TGCAGCGTCCACAGGGGGGTGGACAATGAGCAGTTCTTC. The V gene is TRBV29-1, the J gene TRBJ2-1, with 8 nucleotides matching TRBD1. The CDR3 runs 13 residues. Germline V lookup: CDR1 SQVTM, CDR2 ANQGSEA. V was pared by 6 bases and J by 5 bases, with 6 bases of the junction left unmatched.

Notes on this clonotype: A read error may explain this, as a much larger clone is one base away. This rearrangement joins TRBV15 to TRBJ2-7; D possibly corresponds to TRBD2 (6 bases). Per the germline V gene, CDR1 is LNHNV and CDR2 is YYDKDF (reference sequence). V gave up 0 bases and J gave up 7 bases, with 19 bases separating them. The CDR3 contains 16 residues. The CDR3 loop reads CATSREISSASREQYF. In DNA form, the CDR3 reads TGTGCCACCAGCAGAGAAATCTCTAGCGCGTCTAGGGAGCAGTACTTC.